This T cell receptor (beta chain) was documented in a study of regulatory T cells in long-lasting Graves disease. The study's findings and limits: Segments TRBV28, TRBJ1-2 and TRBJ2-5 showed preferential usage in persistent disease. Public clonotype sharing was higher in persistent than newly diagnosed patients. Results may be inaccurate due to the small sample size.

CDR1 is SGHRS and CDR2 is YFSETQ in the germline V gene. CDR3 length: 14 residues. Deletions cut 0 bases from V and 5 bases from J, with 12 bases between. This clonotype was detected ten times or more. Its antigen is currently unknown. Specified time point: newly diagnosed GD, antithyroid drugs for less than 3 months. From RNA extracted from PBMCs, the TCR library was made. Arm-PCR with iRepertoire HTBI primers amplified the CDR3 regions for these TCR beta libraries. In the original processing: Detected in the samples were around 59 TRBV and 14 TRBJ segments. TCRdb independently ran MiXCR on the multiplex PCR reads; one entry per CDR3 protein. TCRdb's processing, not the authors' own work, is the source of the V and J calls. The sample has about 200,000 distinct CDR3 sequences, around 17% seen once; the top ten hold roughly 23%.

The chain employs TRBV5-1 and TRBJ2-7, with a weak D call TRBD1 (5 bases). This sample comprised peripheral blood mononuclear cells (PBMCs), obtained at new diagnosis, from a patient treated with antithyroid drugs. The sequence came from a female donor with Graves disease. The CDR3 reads CASSLGAGQDEQYF. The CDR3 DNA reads TGCGCCAGCAGCTTGGGGGCAGGGCAGGACGAGCAGTACTTC. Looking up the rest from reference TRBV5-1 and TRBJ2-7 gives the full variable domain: KAGVTQTPRYLIKTRGQQVTLSCSPISGHRSVSWYQQTPGQGLQFLFEYFSETQRNKGNFPGRFSGRQFSNSRSEMNVSTLELGDSALYLCASSLGAGQDEQYFGPGTRLTVT.